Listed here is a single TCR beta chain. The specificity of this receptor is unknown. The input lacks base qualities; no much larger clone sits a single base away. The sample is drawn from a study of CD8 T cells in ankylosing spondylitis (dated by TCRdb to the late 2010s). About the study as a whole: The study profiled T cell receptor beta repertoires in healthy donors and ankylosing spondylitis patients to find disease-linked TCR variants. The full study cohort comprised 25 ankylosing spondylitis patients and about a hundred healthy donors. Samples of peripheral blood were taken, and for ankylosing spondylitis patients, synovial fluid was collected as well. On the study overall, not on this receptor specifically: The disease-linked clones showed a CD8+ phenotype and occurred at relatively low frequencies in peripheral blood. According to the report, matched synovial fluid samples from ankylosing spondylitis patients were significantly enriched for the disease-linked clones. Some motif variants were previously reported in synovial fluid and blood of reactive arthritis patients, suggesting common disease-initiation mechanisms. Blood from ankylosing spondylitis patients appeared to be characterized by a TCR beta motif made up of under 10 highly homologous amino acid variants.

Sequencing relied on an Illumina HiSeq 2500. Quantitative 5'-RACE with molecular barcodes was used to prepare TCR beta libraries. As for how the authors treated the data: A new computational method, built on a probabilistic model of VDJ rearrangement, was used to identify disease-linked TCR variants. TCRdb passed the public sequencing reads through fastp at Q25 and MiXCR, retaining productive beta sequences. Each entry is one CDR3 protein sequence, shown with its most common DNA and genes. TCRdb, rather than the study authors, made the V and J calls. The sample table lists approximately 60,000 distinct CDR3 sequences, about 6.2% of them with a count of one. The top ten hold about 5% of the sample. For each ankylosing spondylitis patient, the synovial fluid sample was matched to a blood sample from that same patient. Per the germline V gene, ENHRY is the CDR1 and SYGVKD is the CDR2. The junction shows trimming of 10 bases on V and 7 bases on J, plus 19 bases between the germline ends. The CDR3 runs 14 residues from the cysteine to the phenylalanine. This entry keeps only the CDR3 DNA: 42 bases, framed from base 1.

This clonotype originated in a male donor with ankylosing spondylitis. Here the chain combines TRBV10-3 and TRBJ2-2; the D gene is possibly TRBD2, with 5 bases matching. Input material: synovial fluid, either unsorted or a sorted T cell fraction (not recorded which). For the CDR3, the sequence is CATGREPQDGELFF. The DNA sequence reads TGTGCCACCGGCCGGGAACCCCAAGACGGGGAGCTGTTTTTT.